This T cell receptor beta chain was identified during a study of memory CD4+ T cells and cytomegalovirus serostatus. Study-wide points: Of 150 to 200 reported CMV TCRbeta sequences, about 67 were found in memory CD4+ repertoires.

On this clone itself: What it binds is not known.

The V and J ends lost 2 bases and 5 bases, in that order; junction bases with no gene match: 15. Germline V lookup: CDR1 LGHNA, CDR2 YNFKEQ. There are 19 residues in the CDR3. Here immunoSEQ multiplex PCR was the method, and the copy in TCRdb shows in-frame clones only, minus some. The top ten clones hold roughly 0.4% of a sample with tens of thousands of clones, 82% of them seen once. Single viable CD3+CD4+CD8-CD45RO+ cells were sorted as the memory CD4+ T cells. This TCR derives from an adult in good health and CMV-seronegative. This sequence joins TRBV4-2 and TRBJ2-2; 9 positions agree with TRBD2. Specimen: memory CD4+ T cells from blood. CDR3 bases: TGTGCCAGCAGCCAATTGGTTTCTCGGACTAGCGTTCGTACCGGGGAGCTGTTTTTT. Protein sequence: CASSQLVSRTSVRTGELFF.